The T cell receptor beta chain described here comes from a study of T cell responses to AZD1222 COVID-19 vaccine. Study-level background: Pooling of second doses given at about 4 or about 12 weeks was done. The study, taken as a whole, reports: Clonal diversity was possibly underestimated; the donors were predominantly white British and more often female. The study found Spike-specific TCR breadth and depth rose after two AZD1222 doses. Baseline seropositivity occurred in only a handful of AZD1222 recipients.

Notes on this clone: What it binds is not known.

Clones were read by immunoSEQ multiplex PCR, and TCRdb kept only the in-frame ones, dropping some. The table has around 130,000 clones, just under 95% seen once. With 8 bases removed from V and 7 bases from J, the gap between germline ends came to 18 bases. This CDR3 region has 15 residues. The V gene's germline CDR1 is MNHEY and CDR2 SVGAGI. The J gene is TRBJ1-6, the V gene TRBV6-5; TRBD1 is a possible D gene (5 bases). This sequence was found in an adult in good health. The starting material was peripheral blood, obtained on day 0 of AZD1222 vaccination. CDR3 protein: CASSYYAKGNSPLHF. CDR3 nucleotide sequence: TGTGCCAGCTCCTATTACGCCAAGGGGAATTCACCCCTCCACTTT.